The following is a T cell receptor beta chain sequence with its context. This sample is part of a study of blood T cell repertoires in COVID-19. Study information: Nucleic acid was either cDNA or gDNA, and it came from T cells, B-cell-depleted T cells, or PBMCs.

V was shortened by 5 bases and J by 7 bases, with 18 bases between the two germline ends. The CDR3 runs to 16 residues. Per germline, CDR1 SGHNT and CDR2 YENEEA. As processed by the authors: Reference gene primer amplification gave estimated nucleated cell counts. Profiled with immunoSEQ multiplex PCR; TCRdb holds only in-frame clones, not every one. D and trimming were read from the DNA, whereas the V and J calls and clone size are those reported in that table. The sample holds roughly 250,000 clones, about nine tenths seen once. Exposed study participants had met a COVID-19 case within 2 weeks before entry.

This sequence was found in a man aged 50 or older who had been exposed to COVID-19. Sequencing was performed on PBMCs or T cells enriched from blood (not recorded which). V and J are TRBV11-3 and TRBJ1-6; TRBD1 might be the D (6 bases). The CDR3 DNA sequence: TGTGCCAGCAGCCCCACAGTACAGGGTGAGAATTCACCCCTCCACTTT. Amino acids: CASSPTVQGENSPLHF.